The entry below describes one T cell receptor (beta chain). The antigen is unknown. The CDR3 extends over 16 amino acids. V lost 5 bases and J lost 2; bases outside the gene matches: 12. Germline CDR1 SEHNR, CDR2 FQNEAQ (reference sequence). This sample is drawn from a study of T-cell reconstitution after alpha-beta-depleted transplantation in children. General observations from the study: Diversity of TCRbeta at day 60 was high in some patients, arising from surviving recipient T cells and thymic progenitors. The authors attributed T-cell counts and diversity one year after transplant mostly to newly produced T cells. After transplant, at about two months, alpha-beta T cells were reportedly derived from several hundred expanded graft clones.

Molecular barcoding with unique molecular identifiers was used for the TCRbeta library. One entry per CDR3 protein, called by TCRdb with MiXCR from the PCR reads. The table has tens of thousands of distinct CDR3 sequences, 5% to 7.5% seen once. This chain links TRBV7-9 with TRBJ2-7, with 7 nucleotides matching TRBD1. This receptor was identified in a child under two years old who had a stem cell transplant for acute myeloid leukemia, so the T cells may come from the graft donor. The material was peripheral blood, obtained 60 days after TCRalphabeta/CD19-depleted stem cell transplant. CDR3 in DNA: TGTGCCAGCAGCGCCAGACAGGGCCTGGATACCTACGAGCAGTACTTC. It encodes CASSARQGLDTYEQYF.